This T cell receptor (beta chain) originates from a study of vaccination and CD4 T cells after COVID-19. In regard to this clonotype: Its antigen is unknown.

Deletions cut 1 base from V and 3 bases from J, with 6 bases between. Germline values: CDR1 MGHDK, CDR2 SYGVNS. This CDR3 comprises 13 residues. Oncomine TCR Beta short-read sequencing was applied to DNA from cultured CD4+ T cells. TCRdb fed the PCR reads into MiXCR, producing one record per CDR3 protein. The sample has 25,000 to 30,000 distinct CDR3 sequences, over 30% seen once. Notes on the study in general: A nonsignificant rise from about 20 to 38 was seen in the median number of SARS-CoV-2-reactive clonotypes. Only relatively few convalescent patients were studied, and early post-infection timepoints were not analyzed.

Documented time point: late sampling 161 to 241 days after vaccination in a few convalescent patients. The treatment here: roughly 11-day PBMC culture with coronavirus spike peptide pools or control peptides (ViraFEST assay). ViraFEST stimulated the growth of antigen-specific T cells using peptide pools and subsequently profiled their TCRs by sequencing. Positive tests by PCR, dated March to December 2020, predated US Alpha, Beta and Delta variants. The clonotype was recovered from a human donor who had recovered from COVID-19. The specimen was CD4+ T cells from blood, cultured in vitro, collected about 7 months after SARS-CoV-2 vaccination. The chain recombines TRBV25-1 with TRBJ2-5; D uncertain. The CDR3 loop reads CASSEWLEETQYF. CDR3 in DNA: TGTGCCAGCAGTGAATGGTTGGAAGAGACCCAGTACTTC.